These 4 T cell receptor beta chains originate from one sample sequenced in a study of blood T cell repertoires in COVID-19. TCRdb keeps only in-frame clones here, not all; method: immunoSEQ multiplex PCR. The sample shows fewer than 350,000 clones, about four fifths of them seen only once. The specimen sequenced was peripheral blood. The receptors were sampled from a woman aged 55-70 years with active or convalescent COVID-19.

This clone was seen a single time. The chain links TRBV18 to TRBJ2-1; 7 bases agree with TRBD1. CDR1 is KGHSH and CDR2 is LQKENI in the germline V gene. The CDR3 loop spans 14 amino acids. V trimming: 3 bases; J trimming: 6 bases; junction bases outside the gene matches: 5. The CDR3 loop is CASSPYRGSNEQFF. The CDR3 DNA reads as TGTGCCAGCTCACCTTACAGGGGTAGCAATGAGCAGTTCTTC.

V and J are TRBV9 and TRBJ2-1, with TRBD2 matching 12 bases. The V gene's germline CDR1 is SGDLS and CDR2 YYNGEE. V shed 3 bases and J 8 bases; nucleotides not matched to a gene: 3. CDR3 size: 14 residues. The CDR3 sequence: CASSDRTSGDEQFF. For the CDR3, the DNA is TGTGCCAGCAGCGATCGGACTAGCGGGGATGAGCAGTTCTTC. Using reference TRBV9 and TRBJ2-1 for the parts outside the CDR3, the full variable domain is DSGVTQTPKHLITATGQRVTLRCSPRSGDLSVYWYQQSLDQGLQFLIQYYNGEERAKGNILERFSAQQFPDLHSELNLSSLELGDSALYFCASSDRTSGDEQFFGPGTRLTVL.

The table lists this clone with a few counts. The chain employs TRBV19 and TRBJ2-5, with D possibly matching TRBD1 (5 bases). CDR1 and CDR2 from the germline V gene are LNHDA and SQIVND (reference sequence). V was shortened by 3 bases and J by 1 base, with 6 bases between the two germline ends. The CDR3 is 13 residues long. The CDR3 region is CASSIDSQETQYF. CDR3 nucleotides: TGTGCCAGTAGTATTGACAGCCAAGAGACCCAGTACTTC.

The CDR3 DNA reads TGTGCCTGGGAGAGAACCCGGGGACTAGCATCCAATGAGCAGTTCTTC. It encodes CAWERTRGLASNEQFF. The gene calls are TRBV30 and TRBJ2-1, with 9 bases fitting TRBD2. Germline V gene lookup returns CDR1 GTSNPN and CDR2 SVGIG (reference sequence). This CDR3 has 16 residues. With 5 bases clipped from V and 6 bases from J, the junction kept 14 bases outside the gene matches.